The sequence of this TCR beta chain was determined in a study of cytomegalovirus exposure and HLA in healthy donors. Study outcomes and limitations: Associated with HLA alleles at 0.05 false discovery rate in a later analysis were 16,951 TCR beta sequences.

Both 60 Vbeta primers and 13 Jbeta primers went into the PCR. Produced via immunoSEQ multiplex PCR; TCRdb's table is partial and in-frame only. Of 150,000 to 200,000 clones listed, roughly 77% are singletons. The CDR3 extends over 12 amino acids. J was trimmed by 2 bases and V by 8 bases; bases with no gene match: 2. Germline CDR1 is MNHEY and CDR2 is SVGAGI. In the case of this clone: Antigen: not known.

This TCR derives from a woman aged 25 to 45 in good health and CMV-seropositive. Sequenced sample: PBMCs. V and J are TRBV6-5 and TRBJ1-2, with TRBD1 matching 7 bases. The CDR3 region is CASGRGNYGYTF. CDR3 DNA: TGTGCCAGCGGCAGGGGGAACTATGGCTACACCTTC.